In its sample, the clone carrying this T cell receptor beta chain was seen a few times. The ends were cut back, 5 bases at V and 6 bases at J, with 11 bases in the middle. CDR1 and CDR2 (germline): SGHTA, FQGNSA. The CDR3 length is 13 residues. cDNA serving as the sequencing template came from extracted, reverse transcribed RNA. This table comes from immunoSEQ multiplex PCR, and its TCRdb copy is limited to in-frame clones, with some not included. Of about 200,000 clones in the sample, around 50% were seen once. The data are from a study of CD8+ T cells in alopecia areata. Sample: CD8+ T cells sorted from blood. This sequence joins TRBV7-2 and TRBJ2-1; the D gene could be TRBD1 or TRBD2 (5 bases each). The receptor was derived from a human donor in good health. The CDR3 DNA sequence: TGTGCCAGCAGCCCCGGGGCCGGCAATGAGCAGTTCTTC. As protein: CASSPGAGNEQFF.